This T cell receptor beta chain is drawn from a study of T cells in Graves' hyperthyroidism and ophthalmopathy (dated by TCRdb to between 2018 and 2021). As for the study more broadly: To identify distinguishing TCR V-J signatures, a discovery cohort of 95 to 100 patients was used, comprising some 45 with Graves' ophthalmopathy and 57 with stable Graves' hyperthyroidism. An independent validation cohort of under 20 hyperthyroidism patients and approximately 16 patients who later progressed to ophthalmopathy tested prospective prediction of ophthalmopathy. In addition, the study compared T-cell repertoires in thyroid tissue and in blood from six Graves' hyperthyroidism patients. The 100 discovery patients were randomly split 7:3 into training and test sets. After sampling, hyperthyroidism patients received methimazole starting at 30 mg daily, and ophthalmopathy patients received high-dose intravenous methylprednisolone. According to the paper, TCR Vbeta CDR3 sequencing was carried out on approximately 140 peripheral blood samples, which came from fewer than 50 ophthalmopathy, approximately 78 hyperthyroidism and roughly 17 progressor patients. Beyond this particular receptor, the publication reports: Ophthalmopathy was separated from stable hyperthyroidism by a 13 V-J signature model, with about 88% sensitivity and about 81% specificity obtained in cross-validation and 80%/75% obtained in testing. In validation, the model predicted progression to ophthalmopathy with 55% to 71% sensitivity and roughly 72% specificity, a median of approximately 6.5 months before onset. Most expanded thyroid clonotypes (frequency above 0.001) were also detected in blood, a finding suggesting that blood repertoires may reflect thyroid immune responses. No statistical method was used to fix the sample size in advance, and group allocation was not hidden from the investigators.

Patients with uncontrolled infections, other autoimmune diseases, pregnancy or lactation were excluded. Diagnoses were established on the basis of clinical symptoms, serum thyroxine and TRAb, thyroid ultrasound, and orbital computed tomography. Trizol reagent was used to extract total RNA, and RNA quality was then checked on an Agilent 2100 Bioanalyzer. About this clonotype: The antigen this receptor binds is unknown. It has no much larger one-base neighbor in the sample; base qualities were not kept.

The TCR beta CDR3 regions were amplified from the RNA transcripts. A first-round RT-PCR of the TCR CDR3 used the HTBI primer set with the Qiagen OneStep RT-PCR kit. A second multiplex PCR round built the libraries, followed by size selection and purification. The libraries were sequenced on an Illumina HiSeq2000 using paired-end 100 bp reads. For the original study's pipeline: SOAPnuke was used to process the raw data, with reads discarded if the reads contained adapters or uncalled bases, had a mean Phred below 15, or lacked an exact constant-primer or identifier match. COPE v1.2.5 was used to merge high-quality paired reads, and clonotypes were defined as unique nucleotide sequences. MiTCR v1.1 was used to align the clonotypes against IMGT TRBV, TRBD and TRBJ reference segments. The analysis was restricted to V-J combinations with a frequency above 0.0001, which together covered about 99% of the repertoires. The TCS score was defined as the ratio of F50 (clonal expansion) to E x V (chaos), calculated using BLOSUM62-based TCRdist between CDR3 peptides within each V-J. Welch's t-statistics and random forest reduced 500 to 550 V-J features to roughly 13, which were used in a naive Bayes classifier (R e1071). The similarity between thyroid and blood repertoires was quantified using the Morisita-Horn index. TCRdb reran the public reads through fastp at Q25 and MiXCR, keeping productive beta chains. Each CDR3 protein gets just one entry, which takes the most common genes and DNA from the rows behind it. What appears here as the V and J calls and clone size reflects TCRdb's work, not the paper's. The sample has about 660,000 distinct CDR3 sequences on record, less than 45% of them singletons. The top ten hold approximately 7.2% of the sample.

Including cysteine and phenylalanine, the CDR3 has 18 amino acids. Just the 54-base CDR3 DNA is kept, in frame starting at base 1. From a lookup of the germline V gene, CDR1 and CDR2 are SGHRS and YFSETQ. V has 4 bases trimmed and J has 0 bases trimmed; junction bases matching no gene number 15. The sequenced sample consisted of peripheral blood or thyroid tissue (not recorded which). This receptor chain uses TRBV5-1 and TRBJ1-1, with TRBD1 identical over 7 junction bases. The source is an adult man with Graves' disease, either hyperthyroidism or ophthalmopathy (not recorded which). The CDR3 sequence is CASSPGTVVYLLNTEAFF. The nucleotides read TGCGCCAGCAGCCCCGGGACAGTAGTTTACCTCCTGAACACTGAAGCTTTCTTT.